These 10 T cell receptor beta chains share one sample of origin, sequenced in a study of OX40 agonist ivuxolimab in advanced cancers. The table came from immunoSEQ multiplex PCR; TCRdb's copy has only in-frame clones and leaves some out. This sample has fewer than 80,000 clones, with 70% to 90% found just once. Sequenced here: CD4+ or CD8+ T cells sorted from blood, sampled in a trial of the OX40 agonist ivuxolimab. The receptors were sampled from an adult with an advanced solid tumor such as melanoma, head and neck, liver or kidney cancer.

This chain joins TRBV5-1 and TRBJ2-5; D is undetermined. Germline V gives CDR1 SGHRS, CDR2 YFSETQ. The V and J ends lost 6 bases and 4 bases respectively, with 16 bases between them. The CDR3 has 14 amino acids. The CDR3 nucleotides are TGCGCCAGCAAGGAAGGGCTGCCAGGAGAGACCCAGTACTTC. It translates to CASKEGLPGETQYF.

This clone was seen repeatedly, ten times or more. The same CDR3 arises from other DNA sequences in this sample as well. The J gene is TRBJ2-7, the V gene TRBV30, with a possible D match to TRBD2 (5 bases). V dropped 1 base and J dropped 1 base, with 8 bases sitting between them. The CDR3 totals 13 residues. CDR1 is GTSNPN and CDR2 is SVGIG in the germline V gene (reference sequence). CDR3 region: CAWSGRDSYEQYF. The CDR3 coding sequence is TGTGCCTGGAGTGGTCGGGATTCCTACGAGCAGTACTTC.

The chain uses TRBV2 and TRBJ1-2; D is uncertain. CDR3 length: 13 amino acids. The germline V gene has CDR1 SNHLY and CDR2 FYNNEI. Trimming cost V 0 bases and J 10 bases, with 12 bases left between them. Here the CDR3 DNA reads TGTGCCAGCAGTGAAGCCCGGGATAGTGACTACACCTTC. It codes for CASSEARDSDYTF. Drawing the rest from reference TRBV2 and TRBJ1-2, the complete variable domain is EPEVTQTPSHQVTQMGQEVILRCVPISNHLYFYWYRQILGQKVEFLVSFYNNEISEKSEIFDDQFSVERPDGSNFTLKIRSTKLEDSAMYFCASSEARDSDYTFGSGTRLTVV.

The gene calls are TRBV5-6 and TRBJ1-2; D ambiguous. CDR1 SGHDT and CDR2 YYEEEE come from the germline V gene. CDR3 length equals 13 residues. V dropped 9 bases and J dropped 0 bases, with 12 bases sitting between them. In DNA form, the CDR3 reads TGTGCCACCACACACGGAACTAACTATGGCTACACCTTC. Encoded protein: CATTHGTNYGYTF.

The rearrangement joins TRBV19 to TRBJ2-7; D is uncertain. The V and J ends lost 5 bases and 6 bases respectively, with 11 bases between them. Per germline, CDR1 LNHDA and CDR2 SQIVND (reference sequence). This CDR3 has 12 amino acids. As DNA, the CDR3 is TGTGCCAGTAGTTCCCCGGTCCTCGAGCAGTACTTC. Amino acid sequence: CASSSPVLEQYF.

The CDR3 nucleotides are TGTGCCAGCAGCTTGTCAAGACGGACAGGGCGCTTGAACACTGAAGCTTTCTTT. Residues: CASSLSRRTGRLNTEAFF. The rearrangement joins TRBV5-6 to TRBJ1-1, with 8 positions matching TRBD1. J was trimmed by 0 bases and V by 1 base; bases with no gene match: 11. This CDR3 has 18 residues. Germline assignment: CDR1 SGHDT and CDR2 YYEEEE.

The rearrangement links TRBV7-9 to TRBJ1-1; possibly TRBD1 for D (6 bases). The CDR3 contains 16 residues. V was pared by 2 bases and J by 0 bases, with 13 bases between. CDR1 and CDR2 from the germline V gene are SEHNR and FQNEAQ (reference sequence). CDR3 in amino acids: CASSLLGGYMNTEAFF. CDR3 coding DNA: TGTGCCAGCAGCTTATTAGGGGGATACATGAACACTGAAGCTTTCTTT.

This chain joins TRBV11-2 and TRBJ1-2, with D perhaps matching TRBD1 (6 bases). Germline V lookup: CDR1 SGHAT, CDR2 FQNNGV. The CDR3 has 15 residues. Trimming cost V 1 base and J 5 bases, with 14 bases left between them. The CDR3 sequence is CASSLGQVLGYGYTF. CDR3 in DNA: TGTGCCAGCAGCTTAGGACAGGTCCTTGGGTATGGCTACACCTTC.

The rearrangement joins TRBV4-2 to TRBJ1-1, with D tentatively TRBD1 (5 bases). The V end lost 4 bases, the J end lost 4 bases, and 7 bases lay between the germline ends. CDR1 is LGHNA and CDR2 is YNFKEQ in the germline V gene. The CDR3 loop spans 12 amino acids. The CDR3 here is CASSRGGTEAFF. CDR3 nucleotide sequence: TGTGCCAGCAGCCGTGGGGGCACTGAAGCTTTCTTT.

The chain links TRBV4-3 to TRBJ2-2, with 9 nucleotides matching TRBD2. CDR1 is LGHNA, CDR2 YSLEER, per germline. This CDR3 is built from 17 residues. J gave up 1 base and V 3 bases, and 6 bases lay outside the gene matches. The CDR3 sequence: CASSQRLAGENTGELFF. CDR3 coding DNA: TGCGCCAGCAGCCAGCGGTTAGCGGGAGAGAACACCGGGGAGCTGTTTTTT.